The clone carrying this TCR beta chain was observed a handful of times. J was trimmed by 0 bases and V by 5 bases; bases with no gene match: 5. The germline CDR1 and CDR2 sequences are SEHNR and FQNEAQ (reference sequence). The CDR3 sequence is 15 residues long. This record belongs to a study of blood T cell repertoires in COVID-19. Study-wide background: T cells, B-cell-depleted T cells, or PBMCs provided the cDNA or gDNA that served as material.

Repertoires were generated with immunoSEQ multiplex PCR, while TCRdb's copy carries only in-frame clones and drops some. The repertoire holds 160,000 or so clones, with more than 75% as singletons. The chain carries TRBV7-9 and TRBJ2-7; 9 bases fit TRBD1. The TCR sequence derives from a woman aged 65 to 85 with COVID-19, enrolled during active disease. Sequenced: peripheral blood. The CDR3 DNA reads TGTGCCAGCAGCGTCGGGACAGGGCTCTCCTACGAGCAGTACTTC. It specifies CASSVGTGLSYEQYF.